Each of the 18 T cell receptor beta chains below was sequenced from the same sample in a study of cytomegalovirus exposure and HLA in healthy donors. PCR involved 60 Vbeta and 13 Jbeta primers. Repertoires were generated with immunoSEQ multiplex PCR, while TCRdb's copy carries only in-frame clones and drops some. The sample yields roughly 150,000 clones, roughly 77% seen once. Sequenced material: PBMCs. The receptors were sampled from a man aged 18 to 35 in good health and CMV-seropositive.

This chain uses TRBV18 with TRBJ1-5, with D perhaps matching TRBD1 (5 bases). Trimming took 2 bases from V and 0 from J, leaving 8 bases between them. Per the germline V gene, CDR1 is KGHSH and CDR2 is LQKENI. CDR3 length: 15 amino acids. This chain's CDR3 is CASSPGGNSNQPQHF. In nucleotides, the CDR3 is TGTGCCAGCTCACCAGGGGGGAATAGCAATCAGCCCCAGCATTTT.

This clone has only a few counts. The chain has TRBV28 and TRBJ2-7; perhaps TRBD1 as D (5 bases). The CDR3 sequence is 12 residues long. CDR1 is MDHEN, CDR2 SYDVKM, per germline. Trimming stripped 5 bases from V and 3 bases from J, with 8 bases between. The CDR3 bases are TGTGCCAGCAGTCAGGGTCTCTACGAGCAGTACTTC. It yields the protein CASSQGLYEQYF.

This clone occurred a few times. This chain uses TRBV18 with TRBJ2-5; 7 bases map to TRBD2. The junction had 11 bases not matched to a gene; V was cut back by 0 bases and J by 7 bases. The CDR3 covers 16 residues. Germline CDR1 KGHSH, CDR2 LQKENI. Here the CDR3 reads CASSPPAAGVSGTQYF. CDR3 nucleotide sequence: TGTGCCAGCTCACCACCGGCGGCGGGAGTATCGGGGACCCAGTACTTC. The full variable domain, in which reference TRBV18 and TRBJ2-5 provide the parts outside the CDR3, is NAGVMQNPRHLVRRRGQEARLRCSPMKGHSHVYWYRQLPEEGLKFMVYLQKENIIDESGMPKERFSAEFPKEGPSILRIQQVVRGDSAAYFCASSPPAAGVSGTQYFGPGTRLLVL.

This chain uses TRBV28 with TRBJ1-2, with unresolved D. Germline CDR1 reads MDHEN; CDR2 reads SYDVKM. The CDR3 covers 13 residues. Trimming pared 5 bases from V and 6 bases from J, leaving 13 bases between. CDR3: CASSTIQSDGYTF. CDR3 nucleotides: TGTGCCAGCAGTACAATCCAAAGTGATGGCTACACCTTC.

The chain uses TRBV7-9 and TRBJ2-5; the match to TRBD1 covers 9 bases. CDR3 length: 15 amino acids. The V segment lost 2 bases and the J segment 4 bases; nucleotides outside the gene matches: 5. Germline loops: CDR1 SEHNR, CDR2 FQNEAQ (reference sequence). The CDR3 DNA reads TGTGCCAGCAGCTTACGGGGGGACAGGGCAGAGACCCAGTACTTC. Translation gives CASSLRGDRAETQYF. Full variable domain (missing parts from reference TRBV7-9 and TRBJ2-5): DTGVSQNPRHKITKRGQNVTFRCDPISEHNRLYWYRQTLGQGPEFLTYFQNEAQLEKSRLLSDRFSAERPKGSFSTLEIQRTEQGDSAMYLCASSLRGDRAETQYFGPGTRLLVL.

The rearrangement links TRBV30 to TRBJ1-6; 9 bases agree with TRBD1. This CDR3 comprises 15 residues. The V segment lost 0 bases and the J segment 10 bases; nucleotides outside the gene matches: 7. Germline CDR1 reads GTSNPN; CDR2 reads SVGIG (reference sequence). CDR3: CAWSVAGTGKSPLHF. In nucleotides, the CDR3 is TGTGCCTGGAGTGTCGCTGGGACAGGGAAATCACCCCTCCACTTT.

Note on this clone: The sample has other DNA sequences that encode this CDR3 too. V gene TRBV11-2 combines with J gene TRBJ2-2; possibly TRBD2 for D (5 bases). Germline CDR1 and CDR2: SGHAT and FQNNGV. The V end was cut by 6 bases, the J end by 4 bases, with 21 bases between. The CDR3 runs 17 residues. The DNA of the CDR3 is TGTGCCAGCAGGCCGGGGTCAGGAGGACTCTTCACCGGGGAGCTGTTTTTT. This translates into CASRPGSGGLFTGELFF.

The rearrangement links TRBV7-9 to TRBJ2-7; D possibly corresponds to TRBD2 (6 bases). V gave up 1 base and J gave up 5 bases, with 6 bases separating them. From germline, CDR1 is SEHNR and CDR2 FQNEAQ (reference sequence). The CDR3 has 12 amino acids. The CDR3 sequence: CASSLGRDEQYF. The CDR3 DNA reads TGTGCCAGCAGCTTAGGGAGGGACGAGCAGTACTTC.

This clone was detected a few times. CDR3 nucleotide sequence: TGTGCCAGCAGGTTACAGGGCGGGAATGAAAAACTGTTTTTT. It yields the protein CASRLQGGNEKLFF. J is TRBJ1-4 and V is TRBV6-5, with D perhaps TRBD1 (6 bases). The CDR3 spans 14 residues. The germline V gene encodes CDR1 MNHEY and CDR2 SVGAGI. V gave up 6 bases and J gave up 5 bases, with 13 bases separating them.

The gene calls are TRBV20-1 and TRBJ2-7, with 9 positions matching TRBD2. Trimming at V came to 8 bases and at J to 3 bases, leaving 2 bases not matched to a gene. The CDR3 length is 11 residues. Germline CDR1 DFQATT, CDR2 SNEGSKA (reference sequence). CDR3 nucleotide sequence: TGCAGTAGACTAGCGGACTACGAGCAGTACTTC. It encodes CSRLADYEQYF.

The rearrangement joins TRBV5-1 to TRBJ2-1; 13 nucleotides line up with TRBD2. CDR1 is SGHRS and CDR2 is YFSETQ in the germline V gene. Unmatched junction bases numbered 12, after V lost 6 bases and J lost 6 bases. This CDR3 has 17 residues. In DNA, the CDR3 is TGCGCCAGCACCCATCGAGGGACTAGCGGGAAGGGCAATGAGCAGTTCTTC. It specifies CASTHRGTSGKGNEQFF.

The chain joins TRBV19 to TRBJ2-4; D unresolved. Germline assignment: CDR1 LNHDA and CDR2 SQIVND (reference sequence). V lost 3 bases, J lost 8 bases, and 14 bases lay in between. CDR3 size: 14 residues. The CDR3 loop reads CASSIRRQWDIQYF. CDR3 bases: TGTGCCAGTAGTATTCGGCGGCAATGGGACATTCAGTACTTC.

The chain recombines TRBV6-8 with TRBJ2-7; maybe TRBD1 (6 bases). CDR1 MNHGY and CDR2 SAAAGT come from the germline V gene. V lost 7 bases and J 0 bases, leaving 16 bases between the germline ends. CDR3 length: 15 amino acids. The CDR3, as DNA: TGTGCCAGCATGGGGGCCCCGTTTAGCTCCTACGAGCAGTACTTC. It yields the protein CASMGAPFSSYEQYF.

The J gene is TRBJ1-1, the V gene TRBV28; 7 nucleotides match TRBD1. V shed 4 bases, J shed 1 base, and the junction held 6 bases outside the gene matches. Germline CDR1 and CDR2: MDHEN and SYDVKM. This CDR3 is 15 amino acids long. The CDR3 DNA reads as TGTGCCAGCAGTTCTTTCAGGGGGAGGAACACTGAAGCTTTCTTT. Protein: CASSSFRGRNTEAFF.

The chain joins TRBV29-1 to TRBJ2-3; TRBD2 aligns across 11 bases. The trim removed 3 bases at V and 10 bases at J, leaving 15 bases unmatched. Germline V gives CDR1 SQVTM, CDR2 ANQGSEA. The CDR3 contains 16 residues. The CDR3 sequence is CSVDDLAGGPRFSQYF. The CDR3 DNA sequence: TGCAGCGTTGATGATTTAGCGGGAGGGCCAAGATTTTCGCAGTATTTT.

This sequence joins TRBV10-2 and TRBJ2-3; a possible D gene is TRBD2 (6 bases). The CDR3 totals 14 residues. CDR1 is WSHSY and CDR2 is SAAADI in the germline V gene. With 6 bases removed from V and 2 bases from J, the gap between germline ends came to 12 bases. CDR3 in DNA: TGCGCCAGCAGCGTCGGGAGCGTCACAGATACGCAGTATTTT. Translating it yields CASSVGSVTDTQYF.

This clone was detected only a few times. V gene TRBV18 combines with J gene TRBJ2-5, with 12 bases fitting TRBD1. J gave up 4 bases and V 3 bases, and 3 bases lay outside the gene matches. The CDR3 consists of 15 residues. The germline CDR1 and CDR2 sequences are KGHSH and LQKENI. For the CDR3, the DNA is TGTGCCAGCTCACCGGGACAGGGGGCACGAGAGACCCAGTACTTC. Translating it yields CASSPGQGARETQYF.

This clone was found a few times. Within the sample, other DNA sequences also encode this same CDR3. The rearrangement links TRBV5-1 to TRBJ2-1, with TRBD1 identical over 10 bases. The V and J ends lost 2 bases and 7 bases, in that order; junction bases with no gene match: 6. Per the germline V gene, CDR1 is SGHRS and CDR2 is YFSETQ. CDR3 length equals 15 residues. CDR3 nucleotides: TGCGCCAGCAGCTTAGGACAGGGGGAGTCGAATGAGCAGTTCTTC. Protein product: CASSLGQGESNEQFF.